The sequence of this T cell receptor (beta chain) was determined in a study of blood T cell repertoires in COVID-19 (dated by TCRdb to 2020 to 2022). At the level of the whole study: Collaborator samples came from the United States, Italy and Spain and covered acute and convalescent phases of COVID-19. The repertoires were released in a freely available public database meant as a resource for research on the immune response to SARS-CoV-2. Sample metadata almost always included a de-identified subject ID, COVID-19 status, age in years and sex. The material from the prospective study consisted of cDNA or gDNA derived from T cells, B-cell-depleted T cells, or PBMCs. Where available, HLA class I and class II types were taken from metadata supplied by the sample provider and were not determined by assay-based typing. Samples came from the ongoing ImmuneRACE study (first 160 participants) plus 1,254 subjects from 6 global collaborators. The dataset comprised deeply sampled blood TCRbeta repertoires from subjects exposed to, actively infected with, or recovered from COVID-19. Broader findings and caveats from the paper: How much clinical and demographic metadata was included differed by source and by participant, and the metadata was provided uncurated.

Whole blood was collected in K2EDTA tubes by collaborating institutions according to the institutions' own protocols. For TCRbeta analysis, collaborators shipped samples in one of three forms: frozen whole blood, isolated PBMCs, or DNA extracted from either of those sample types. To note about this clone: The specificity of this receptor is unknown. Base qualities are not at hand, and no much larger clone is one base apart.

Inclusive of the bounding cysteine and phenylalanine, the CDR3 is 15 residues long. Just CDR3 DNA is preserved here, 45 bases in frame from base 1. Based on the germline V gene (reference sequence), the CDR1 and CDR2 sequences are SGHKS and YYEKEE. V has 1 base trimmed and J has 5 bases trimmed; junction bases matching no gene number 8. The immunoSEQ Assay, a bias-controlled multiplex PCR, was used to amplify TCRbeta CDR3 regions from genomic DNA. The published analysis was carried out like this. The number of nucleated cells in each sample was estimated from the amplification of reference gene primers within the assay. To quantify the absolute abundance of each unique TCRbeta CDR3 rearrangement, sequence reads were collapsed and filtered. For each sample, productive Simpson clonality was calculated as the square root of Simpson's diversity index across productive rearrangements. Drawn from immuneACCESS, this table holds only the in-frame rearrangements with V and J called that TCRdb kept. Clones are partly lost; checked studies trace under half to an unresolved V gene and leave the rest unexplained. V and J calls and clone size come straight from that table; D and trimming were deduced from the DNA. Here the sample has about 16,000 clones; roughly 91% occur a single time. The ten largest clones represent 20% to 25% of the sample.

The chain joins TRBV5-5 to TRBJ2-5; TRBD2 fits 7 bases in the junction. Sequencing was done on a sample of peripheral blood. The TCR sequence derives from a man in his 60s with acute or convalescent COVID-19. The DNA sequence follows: TGTGCCAGCAGCTTGCGGGGGGAACTATTTGAGACCCAGTACTTC. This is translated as CASSLRGELFETQYF.